The 23 T cell receptor beta chains in this list originate from one sample, sequenced in a study of T-cell reconstitution after alpha-beta-depleted transplantation in children. Molecular barcoding with unique molecular identifiers was used for the TCRbeta library. TCRdb reanalysed the PCR reads using MiXCR and keeps one entry per CDR3 protein. The table records 350,000 to 450,000 distinct CDR3 sequences, over 20% of them present only once. Sample: PBMCs from the stem cell graft donor, taken from the stem cell graft. The receptors here all came from a human donor who donated a stem cell graft to a child with acute myeloid leukemia.

The chain has TRBV20-1 and TRBJ2-7; 7 positions agree with TRBD1. Germline trimming cut 1 base from V and 5 bases from J; bases unmatched to any gene: 14. The CDR3 is made up of 16 amino acids. CDR1 DFQATT and CDR2 SNEGSKA come from the germline V gene (reference sequence). This CDR3 reads CSARVAAETGSDEQYF. For the CDR3, the DNA is TGCAGTGCTAGAGTGGCAGCGGAGACAGGGAGCGACGAGCAGTACTTC.

J is TRBJ2-1 and V is TRBV11-2; weak D call: TRBD2 (5 bases). Trimming took 4 bases from V and 5 from J, leaving 9 bases between them. The V gene's germline CDR1 is SGHAT and CDR2 FQNNGV. The CDR3 extends over 13 amino acids. CDR3 sequence reads: CASSSGLDNEQFF. The CDR3 DNA is TGTGCCAGCAGCTCCGGACTGGACAATGAGCAGTTCTTC.

The chain links TRBV12-3 or TRBV12-4 to TRBJ2-7; D possibly matches TRBD1 or TRBD2 (5 bases each). Between the trimmed V and J ends, which lost 4 bases and 2 bases, there was a span of 24 bases. The CDR3 extends over 18 amino acids. The CDR3 sequence is CASSSTGYGARPTYEQYF. In DNA form, the CDR3 reads TGTGCCAGCAGTTCCACAGGCTACGGGGCGCGTCCAACCTACGAGCAGTACTTC.

This clonotype was picked up a small number of times. This chain uses TRBV5-6 with TRBJ1-5; no firm D call. V was pared by 1 base and J by 0 bases, with 14 bases between. CDR1 SGHDT and CDR2 YYEEEE come from the germline V gene. The CDR3 totals 17 residues. CDR3 DNA: TGTGCCAGCAGCTTGTACCAGACGGGGTATAGCAATCAGCCCCAGCATTTT. This gives the protein CASSLYQTGYSNQPQHF.

The chain combines TRBV20-1 with TRBJ2-5; D is possibly TRBD2 (6 bases). Trimming took off 3 bases at V and 5 bases at J, with 16 bases between the two ends. The CDR3 is made up of 14 amino acids. CDR1 and CDR2 from the germline V gene are DFQATT and SNEGSKA (reference sequence). CDR3 DNA: TGCAGTGCTAGGGGCGGGATAGGGGAGGAGACCCAGTACTTC. Translation: CSARGGIGEETQYF.

The sample holds many counts of this clonotype. The rearrangement uses TRBV15 and TRBJ2-1; 9 nucleotides agree with TRBD1. The CDR3 loop spans 16 amino acids. After removal of 4 bases from V and 6 bases from J, the junction contained 10 bases not matched to a gene. The germline V gene has CDR1 LNHNV and CDR2 YYDKDF (reference sequence). The CDR3 DNA is TGTGCCACCAGCACGCCACCGGGACAGGGCGGCAATGAGCAGTTCTTC. Its translation: CATSTPPGQGGNEQFF.

Many counts were recorded for this clonotype. This chain uses TRBV20-1 with TRBJ2-7; D may be TRBD2 (6 bases). The V end lost 1 base, the J end lost 4 bases, and 17 bases lay between the germline ends. Germline-derived CDR1 and CDR2 are DFQATT and SNEGSKA (reference sequence). This CDR3 region has 15 residues. CDR3 protein: CSARGPSGEPYEQYF. CDR3 sequence (DNA): TGCAGTGCTAGAGGGCCTTCGGGAGAACCTTACGAGCAGTACTTC.

V is TRBV10-3 and J is TRBJ2-1, with 10 bases lining up with TRBD2. This CDR3 comprises 16 residues. Looked up from germline, CDR1 is ENHRY and CDR2 is SYGVKD. The J segment lost 5 bases and the V segment lost 4 bases, leaving 8 bases of the junction unmatched. Here the CDR3 DNA reads TGTGCCATCAGTGGAGTCACTAGCGGGGCAAACAATGAGCAGTTCTTC. This sequence encodes CAISGVTSGANNEQFF.

This chain connects TRBV9 to TRBJ2-7; D remains ambiguous. Trimming took 4 bases from V and 6 from J, leaving 17 bases between them. The germline CDR1 and CDR2 sequences are SGDLS and YYNGEE. This CDR3 has 14 amino acids. The CDR3 loop reads CASSPQSKVTEQYF. For the CDR3, the DNA is TGTGCCAGCAGCCCCCAATCCAAGGTGACCGAGCAGTACTTC.

The chain links TRBV12-3 or TRBV12-4 to TRBJ1-2, with D perhaps matching TRBD1 (6 bases). V lost 8 bases and J 2 bases, leaving 18 bases between the germline ends. CDR3 length equals 15 residues. CDR3 coding DNA: TGTGCCAGCGTCGACAACGGACAGAAAAACTATGGCTACACCTTC. Its translation: CASVDNGQKNYGYTF.

This sequence joins TRBV29-1 and TRBJ2-1, with 11 bases aligning to TRBD2. The CDR3 is 18 residues long. After removal of 3 bases from V and 3 bases from J, the junction contained 13 bases not matched to a gene. Per the germline V gene, CDR1 is SQVTM and CDR2 is ANQGSEA. The CDR3, as DNA: TGCAGCGTTGACCCGGGACTAGCGGCTCTGTTTTACTACAATGAGCAGTTCTTC. Amino acids: CSVDPGLAALFYYNEQFF.

This clonotype was found many times. This chain connects TRBV29-1 to TRBJ2-7, with D perhaps matching TRBD1 or TRBD2 (5 bases each). Trimming shortened V by 4 bases and J by 4 bases, and 5 bases separated the two germline ends. This CDR3 contains 10 residues. Germline values: CDR1 SQVTM, CDR2 ANQGSEA. The DNA for the CDR3 is TGCAGCGTTGGGGGGTACGAGCAGTACTTC. Its translation: CSVGGYEQYF.

This clonotype turned up a few times. The genes are TRBV28 and TRBJ2-1, with 9 nucleotides matching TRBD1. Trimming removed 6 bases from V and 6 bases from J; junction bases left unmatched: 12. The CDR3 contains 16 residues. Germline-derived CDR1 and CDR2 are MDHEN and SYDVKM. CDR3 coding DNA: TGTGCCAGCAGGGGAACGGGACAGGGCTTCTTCAATGAGCAGTTCTTC. As protein: CASRGTGQGFFNEQFF. Variable domain in full (rest from reference TRBV28 and TRBJ2-1): DVKVTQSSRYLVKRTGEKVFLECVQDMDHENMFWYRQDPGLGLRLIYFSYDVKMKEKGDIPEGYSVSREKKERFSLILESASTNQTSMYLCASRGTGQGFFNEQFFGPGTRLTVL.

This clonotype was recorded a few times. This rearrangement joins TRBV12-3 or TRBV12-4 to TRBJ2-1, with D possibly being TRBD1 or TRBD2 (6 bases each). V dropped 7 bases and J dropped 7 bases, with 17 bases sitting between them. This CDR3 has 14 amino acids. The CDR3 sequence is CASIQGGSSNEQFF. The CDR3 DNA reads as TGTGCCAGCATACAAGGGGGGAGTTCTAATGAGCAGTTCTTC.

Ten or more counts support this clonotype. The chain is built from TRBV20-1 and TRBJ2-1; 9 bases map to TRBD2. This CDR3 spans 16 amino acids. Germline CDR1 DFQATT, CDR2 SNEGSKA (reference sequence). The V and J ends lost 3 bases and 0 bases, in that order; junction bases with no gene match: 6. Here the CDR3 DNA reads TGCAGTGCTAGGGGGGGTAGCGGGAGCTCCTACAATGAGCAGTTCTTC. This translates into CSARGGSGSSYNEQFF.

The chain couples TRBV4-2 to TRBJ2-7; no clear D. V was pared by 1 base and J by 3 bases, with 13 bases between. The germline CDR1 and CDR2 sequences are LGHNA and YNFKEQ. CDR3 length: 15 amino acids. In DNA form, the CDR3 reads TGTGCCAGCAGCCAAGTTGCCAGTTCCTTCTACGAGCAGTACTTC. Amino acid sequence: CASSQVASSFYEQYF.

This clonotype was recorded many times. The genes are TRBV20-1 and TRBJ2-3; D may be TRBD2 (6 bases). The CDR3 spans 13 residues. The ends were cut back, 2 bases at V and 8 bases at J, with 14 bases in the middle. Germline V CDR1 and CDR2: DFQATT, SNEGSKA (reference sequence). This chain's CDR3 is CSARLSEGGTQYF. The DNA of the CDR3 is TGCAGTGCTAGATTATCCGAGGGAGGTACGCAGTATTTT.

This clonotype was detected only once. The chain carries TRBV5-5 and TRBJ2-5; D is perhaps TRBD2 (5 bases). The CDR3 sequence is 16 residues long. CDR1 and CDR2 from the germline V gene are SGHKS and YYEKEE (reference sequence). The V end was cut by 1 base, the J end by 2 bases, with 15 bases between. The CDR3 sequence is CASSLFMASNQETQYF. CDR3 coding DNA: TGTGCCAGCAGCTTGTTTATGGCTAGCAATCAAGAGACCCAGTACTTC.

This clonotype was observed many times. V and J are TRBV6-5 and TRBJ2-3, with unresolved D. Trimming removed 2 bases at V and 4 bases at J, with 4 bases between. The germline gives CDR1 MNHEY, CDR2 SVGAGI. The CDR3 runs to 12 residues. The CDR3 protein is CASSYESDTQYF. Written as DNA, the CDR3 is TGTGCCAGCAGTTACGAGTCAGATACGCAGTATTTT.

In its sample, this clonotype was seen many times. The chain carries TRBV12-3 or TRBV12-4 and TRBJ2-7, with 8 nucleotides matching TRBD1. The V and J ends lost 5 bases and 6 bases, in that order; junction bases with no gene match: 6. CDR3 length: 13 amino acids. CDR3: CASSETGVGEQYF. CDR3 coding DNA: TGTGCCAGCAGTGAGACAGGGGTGGGCGAGCAGTACTTC.

The chain is built from TRBV20-1 and TRBJ2-1, with 9 nucleotides matching TRBD2. CDR1 is DFQATT and CDR2 is SNEGSKA in the germline V gene (reference sequence). Trimming removed 5 bases from V and 5 bases from J; junction bases left unmatched: 10. This CDR3 is 15 amino acids long. The CDR3, as DNA: TGCAGTGCTCTGGGAGTAGCGGGAGAGGACAATGAGCAGTTCTTC. It yields the protein CSALGVAGEDNEQFF.

This clonotype was picked up many times. J is TRBJ2-1 and V is TRBV20-1; D is perhaps TRBD1 (5 bases). Germline CDR1 reads DFQATT; CDR2 reads SNEGSKA (reference sequence). CDR3 length: 15 residues. Trimming took 5 bases from V and 0 from J, leaving 14 bases between them. The DNA for the CDR3 is TGCAGTGCTCAACAGGTGACTTACTCCTACAATGAGCAGTTCTTC. This translates into CSAQQVTYSYNEQFF.

This clonotype was seen a few times. The V and J genes are TRBV6-5 and TRBJ2-7; TRBD2 agrees at 13 bases. After removal of 2 bases from V and 6 bases from J, the junction contained 4 bases not matched to a gene. CDR1 and CDR2 (germline): MNHEY, SVGAGI. The CDR3 has 15 amino acids. The DNA of the CDR3 is TGTGCCAGCAGTTACGAGGGACTAGCGGGAAGCGAGCAGTACTTC. It codes for CASSYEGLAGSEQYF.